The 32 T cell receptor beta chains presented below share a single source sample, sequenced in a study of T cell responses to AZD1222 COVID-19 vaccine. Data came from immunoSEQ multiplex PCR; TCRdb stores just in-frame clones and leaves some out. Here the sample spans 90,000 to 130,000 clones, roughly 86% being singletons. This specimen consisted of peripheral blood, obtained on day 0 of AZD1222 vaccination. The origin of the receptors is an adult in good health.

This clone was seen just once. The rearrangement uses TRBV28 and TRBJ2-4; 7 nucleotides match TRBD1. Trimming took 2 bases from V and 6 from J; bases not matched to a gene: 7. CDR1 is MDHEN and CDR2 is SYDVKM in the germline V gene. This CDR3 comprises 15 residues. CDR3 sequence: CASSLTEGARNIQYF. DNA of the CDR3: TGTGCCAGCAGTTTAACAGAGGGGGCTAGAAACATTCAGTACTTC.

The rearrangement uses TRBV29-1 and TRBJ2-2; D might be TRBD1 (6 bases). Trimming removed 2 bases at V and 6 bases at J, with 16 bases between. Germline V CDR1 and CDR2: SQVTM, ANQGSEA. CDR3 length: 15 amino acids. The CDR3 coding sequence is TGCAGCGTTGAACCGGACGCAGGGGTGCCCGGGGAGCTGTTTTTT. This sequence encodes CSVEPDAGVPGELFF.

This clone is judged medium-sized. The chain combines TRBV6-5 with TRBJ1-6, with no clear D. The CDR3 spans 12 residues. The germline CDR1 and CDR2 sequences are MNHEY and SVGAGI. With 7 bases removed from V and 12 bases from J, the gap between germline ends came to 13 bases. The CDR3 spells CASNFEGIPLHF. DNA of the CDR3: TGTGCCAGCAACTTCGAGGGCATACCCCTCCACTTT.

The chain carries TRBV9 and TRBJ1-1; D possibly corresponds to TRBD1 (6 bases). The CDR3 has 15 residues. Between the trimmed V and J ends, which lost 4 bases and 5 bases, there was a span of 18 bases. CDR1 and CDR2 (germline): SGDLS, YYNGEE. CDR3 region: CASSPEGQGKTEAFF. CDR3 DNA: TGTGCCAGCAGCCCCGAGGGGCAGGGGAAGACTGAAGCTTTCTTT.

V and J are TRBV4-3 and TRBJ1-3, with 8 bases that match TRBD1. Germline V lookup: CDR1 LGHNA, CDR2 YSLEER. The CDR3 covers 17 residues. Trimming removed 3 bases from V and 3 bases from J; junction bases left unmatched: 10. CDR3 bases: TGCGCCAGCAGCCAGGAATTTCAGGGGGCCCTTGGAAACACCATATATTTT. Encoded protein: CASSQEFQGALGNTIYF.

The chain carries TRBV6-5 and TRBJ1-5; tentatively, D is TRBD1 (6 bases). Trimming pared 4 bases from V and 4 bases from J, leaving 8 bases between. The germline CDR1 and CDR2 sequences are MNHEY and SVGAGI. This CDR3 comprises 13 residues. The CDR3 is CASSLDRNQPQHF. The CDR3 DNA sequence: TGTGCCAGCAGTTTGGACAGAAATCAGCCCCAGCATTTT.

The CDR3 DNA is TGTGCCAGTTACATGAACACTGAAGCTTTCTTT. Protein: CASYMNTEAFF. The chain uses TRBV12-3 or TRBV12-4 and TRBJ1-1; D is uncertain. Trimming shortened V by 9 bases and J by 0 bases, and 5 bases separated the two germline ends. The CDR3 is made up of 11 amino acids.

The J gene is TRBJ2-5, the V gene TRBV10-3; D might be TRBD2 (5 bases). This CDR3 region has 14 residues. V lost 3 bases and J 3 bases, leaving 11 bases between the germline ends. Germline CDR1 and CDR2: ENHRY and SYGVKD. The CDR3 DNA follows: TGTGCCATCAGTGAACCTAGCTGGGAAGAGACCCAGTACTTC. This gives the protein CAISEPSWEETQYF.

The V call is TRBV5-1, the J call TRBJ1-1; 7 nucleotides line up with TRBD1. Germline V lookup: CDR1 SGHRS, CDR2 YFSETQ. CDR3 length: 14 amino acids. V gave up 1 base and J gave up 8 bases; unmatched junction bases: 8. CDR3 nucleotide sequence: TGCGCCAGCAGCTTGAGCCCGACAGGGACCGAAGCTTTCTTT. Protein product: CASSLSPTGTEAFF.

The V and J genes are TRBV7-9 and TRBJ1-2; D might be TRBD1 (5 bases). V dropped 1 base and J dropped 0 bases, with 12 bases sitting between them. The CDR3 covers 16 residues. Germline CDR1 reads SEHNR; CDR2 reads FQNEAQ (reference sequence). CDR3 protein: CASSLVGTDANYGYTF. The CDR3 DNA sequence: TGTGCCAGCAGCTTAGTTGGGACGGACGCTAACTATGGCTACACCTTC.

Turning to this clone: In the same sample, other DNA sequences code for this CDR3. The chain is built from TRBV19 and TRBJ2-5; D gene ambiguous. The V end was cut by 3 bases, the J end by 4 bases, with 6 bases between. The germline V gene encodes CDR1 LNHDA and CDR2 SQIVND (reference sequence). This CDR3 contains 12 residues. The CDR3 here is CASSIGGETQYF. The CDR3 DNA follows: TGTGCCAGTAGTATTGGTGGAGAGACCCAGTACTTC.

The chain uses TRBV5-1 and TRBJ2-7, with D possibly matching TRBD1 (5 bases). Germline CDR1 and CDR2: SGHRS and YFSETQ. Between the trimmed V and J ends, which lost 2 bases and 7 bases, there was a span of 13 bases. The CDR3 spans 13 residues. CDR3 sequence reads: CASSLTNRQEQYF. The CDR3 DNA sequence: TGCGCCAGCAGCTTAACTAACAGGCAAGAGCAGTACTTC.

This clone has a handful of counts. The CDR3 nucleotides read TGCGCCAGCAGTCGGGCGAGGGCGATCTCCTACAATGAGCAGTTCTTC. Translated, it gives CASSRARAISYNEQFF. This chain joins TRBV10-2 and TRBJ2-1; tentative D call: TRBD2 (5 bases). This CDR3 has 16 residues. In germline, CDR1 is WSHSY, CDR2 SAAADI. Trimming removed 5 bases from V and 0 bases from J, with 14 bases in between.

The V gene is TRBV5-1, the J gene TRBJ2-5; 9 positions agree with TRBD2. Germline lookup yields CDR1 SGHRS and CDR2 YFSETQ. The J segment lost 6 bases and the V segment lost 0 bases, leaving 9 bases of the junction unmatched. The length of the CDR3 is 16 residues. The CDR3 sequence is CASSLDSGGVGKTQYF. DNA for the CDR3: TGCGCCAGCAGCTTGGATAGCGGGGGCGTCGGGAAGACCCAGTACTTC. The whole variable domain, remainder taken from reference TRBV5-1 and TRBJ2-5, is KAGVTQTPRYLIKTRGQQVTLSCSPISGHRSVSWYQQTPGQGLQFLFEYFSETQRNKGNFPGRFSGRQFSNSRSEMNVSTLELGDSALYLCASSLDSGGVGKTQYFGPGTRLLVL.

The rearrangement uses TRBV28 and TRBJ2-7, with TRBD1 as a possible D gene (5 bases). Trimming left V 3 bases short and J 0 bases short, with 18 bases between. Germline V CDR1 and CDR2: MDHEN, SYDVKM. The CDR3 contains 17 residues. CDR3 amino acids: CASSFLFSSRVSYEQYF. The CDR3 DNA reads as TGTGCCAGCAGTTTTCTTTTTTCGAGCAGGGTCTCCTACGAGCAGTACTTC.

The rearrangement links TRBV7-9 to TRBJ2-1; TRBD1 might be the D (6 bases). Between the trimmed V and J ends, which lost 5 bases and 15 bases, there was a span of 14 bases. Germline V gene sequence: CDR1 SEHNR, CDR2 FQNEAQ (reference sequence). This CDR3 is built from 11 residues. The DNA of the CDR3 is TGTGCCAGCAGCGTCGCACAGGGTTGGTTCTTC. Translating it yields CASSVAQGWFF.

This rearrangement joins TRBV3-1 (or the pseudogene TRBV3-2) to TRBJ2-3; D perhaps matches TRBD1 (5 bases). The V gene's germline CDR1 is LGHDT and CDR2 YNNKEL (reference sequence). Trimming took off 1 base at V and 1 base at J, with 6 bases between the two ends. The CDR3 is 14 residues long. CDR3 sequence (DNA): TGTGCCAGCAGCCAAGGACAGCGCACAGATACGCAGTATTTT. Translating it yields CASSQGQRTDTQYF.

This clone was recorded only once. The J gene is TRBJ1-1, the V gene TRBV5-1; possibly TRBD1 for D (5 bases). In germline, CDR1 is SGHRS, CDR2 YFSETQ. CDR3 length: 14 residues. V was trimmed by 1 base and J by 3 bases, leaving 10 bases between them. CDR3 region: CASSLQAGHTEAFF. The CDR3 region has the DNA TGCGCCAGCAGCTTGCAAGCGGGGCACACTGAAGCTTTCTTT.

This chain uses TRBV7-2 with TRBJ2-2; D perhaps matches TRBD2 (6 bases). CDR1 is SGHTA and CDR2 is FQGNSA in the germline V gene. The length of the CDR3 is 15 residues. The V and J ends lost 6 bases and 1 base respectively, with 12 bases between them. CDR3: CASRRWGENTGELFF. CDR3 sequence (DNA): TGTGCCAGCAGGAGGTGGGGGGAGAACACCGGGGAGCTGTTTTTT.

The chain couples TRBV20-1 to TRBJ1-1, with a weak D call TRBD1 (5 bases). This CDR3 spans 14 amino acids. Trimming took off 3 bases at V and 4 bases at J, with 15 bases between the two ends. Germline V gene lookup returns CDR1 DFQATT and CDR2 SNEGSKA (reference sequence). CDR3 protein: CSASRPGRVTEAFF. The CDR3 DNA reads TGCAGTGCTAGTCGTCCAGGGAGAGTCACTGAAGCTTTCTTT.

V usage is TRBV28 and J usage is TRBJ2-3, with a possible D match to TRBD2 (5 bases). The CDR3 runs 14 residues. V lost 8 bases and J lost 1, with 13 bases in between. In germline, CDR1 is MDHEN, CDR2 SYDVKM. The CDR3 DNA follows: TGTGCCAGCGCTAGCCCCGATCGCACAGATACGCAGTATTTT. It codes for CASASPDRTDTQYF.

The chain has TRBV19 and TRBJ1-1, with 7 bases matching TRBD1. The germline V gene has CDR1 LNHDA and CDR2 SQIVND (reference sequence). CDR3 size: 14 residues. V trimming: 9 bases; J trimming: 3 bases; junction bases outside the gene matches: 10. CDR3 in DNA: TGTGCCAGCATGAAGACAGGGAAACACACTGAAGCTTTCTTT. Encoded protein: CASMKTGKHTEAFF.

The chain recombines TRBV11-2 with TRBJ1-6; D gene uncertain. V was pared by 8 bases and J by 2 bases, with 13 bases between. There are 15 residues in the CDR3. Germline V gives CDR1 SGHAT, CDR2 FQNNGV. The CDR3 nucleotides read TGTGCCAGCTTGGCCGCGACTACCTATAATTCACCCCTCCACTTT. It specifies CASLAATTYNSPLHF. Based on the CDR3 plus reference TRBV11-2 and TRBJ1-6, the full variable domain is EAGVAQSPRYKIIEKRQSVAFWCNPISGHATLYWYQQILGQGPKLLIQFQNNGVVDDSQLPKDRFSAERLKGVDSTLKIQPAKLEDSAVYLCASLAATTYNSPLHFGNGTRLTVT.

V is TRBV5-1 and J is TRBJ2-5; 7 bases agree with TRBD1. Looked up from germline, CDR1 is SGHRS and CDR2 is YFSETQ. V lost 4 bases to trimming and J lost 4 bases; unmatched junction nucleotides: 10. CDR3 length: 15 amino acids. CDR3 nucleotides: TGCGCCAGCAGCGTCGGACAGGCCCAACTAGAGACCCAGTACTTC. This sequence encodes CASSVGQAQLETQYF.

This clone was seen once. The J gene is TRBJ1-1, the V gene TRBV18; 11 bases are a match to TRBD1. Per the germline V gene, CDR1 is KGHSH and CDR2 is LQKENI. The CDR3 length is 16 residues. Unmatched junction bases numbered 3, after V lost 2 bases and J lost 1 base. The CDR3, as DNA: TGTGCCAGCTCACCATTAGGGACAGGGGGGAACACTGAAGCTTTCTTT. It yields the protein CASSPLGTGGNTEAFF.

This clone has a single count. The rearrangement uses TRBV19 and TRBJ2-6; D call uncertain. V was clipped by 0 bases and J by 0 bases, with 3 bases between them. Germline CDR1 is LNHDA and CDR2 is SQIVND (reference sequence). The CDR3 runs to 15 residues. The CDR3 loop reads CASSIDSSGANVLTF. CDR3 DNA sequence: TGTGCCAGTAGTATAGACAGCTCTGGGGCCAACGTCCTGACTTTC.

The chain has TRBV3-1 (or the pseudogene TRBV3-2) and TRBJ2-7; 8 positions agree with TRBD1. CDR3 length: 16 residues. CDR1 is LGHDT and CDR2 is YNNKEL in the germline V gene (reference sequence). With 0 bases clipped from V and 4 bases from J, the junction kept 8 bases outside the gene matches. CDR3 bases: TGTGCCAGCAGCCAAGATTTTGGGACAGGTGATTACGAGCAGTACTTC. Protein sequence: CASSQDFGTGDYEQYF.

This clone was picked up one time. The CDR3 loop is CASSSPSGGAGELFF. The CDR3 nucleotides read TGTGCCAGCAGTTCCCCATCCGGGGGTGCCGGGGAGCTGTTTTTT. The chain recombines TRBV28 with TRBJ2-2; D is possibly TRBD2 (6 bases). CDR1 is MDHEN, CDR2 SYDVKM, per germline. This CDR3 has 15 residues. Trimming shortened V by 4 bases and J by 6 bases, and 15 bases separated the two germline ends.

The chain employs TRBV4-2 and TRBJ1-5; 10 bases are shared with TRBD1. CDR1 is LGHNA and CDR2 is YNFKEQ in the germline V gene. With 4 bases clipped from V and 13 bases from J, the junction kept 10 bases outside the gene matches. There are 14 residues in the CDR3. In nucleotides, the CDR3 is TGTGCCAGCAGCCTCACCGGGACAGGGGTCGGACAGCATTTT. Its translation: CASSLTGTGVGQHF.

This clone was observed once. The chain combines TRBV29-1 with TRBJ2-3; no firm D call. Trimming removed 7 bases at V and 5 bases at J, with 7 bases between. CDR1 is SQVTM and CDR2 is ANQGSEA in the germline V gene. The length of the CDR3 is 10 residues. Written as DNA, the CDR3 is TGCAGCGCTGCTAGAGATACGCAGTATTTT. Its translation is CSAARDTQYF.

The chain has TRBV7-6 and TRBJ1-6, with no clear D. Deletions cut 2 bases from V and 4 bases from J, with 9 bases between. Germline V gene lookup returns CDR1 SGHVS and CDR2 FNYEAQ. CDR3 length: 15 amino acids. This CDR3 reads CASSLQSGYNSPLHF. CDR3 nucleotides: TGTGCCAGCAGCTTACAGAGTGGATATAATTCACCCCTCCACTTT.

V is TRBV6-5 and J is TRBJ2-7; possibly TRBD1 or TRBD2 for D (6 bases each). Trimming removed 10 bases from V and 3 bases from J, with 13 bases in between. This CDR3 spans 12 amino acids. Germline V gene sequence: CDR1 MNHEY, CDR2 SVGAGI. The CDR3 DNA reads as TGTGCCACCGGGGGCCGGATCTACGAGCAGTACTTC. Translated, it gives CATGGRIYEQYF.